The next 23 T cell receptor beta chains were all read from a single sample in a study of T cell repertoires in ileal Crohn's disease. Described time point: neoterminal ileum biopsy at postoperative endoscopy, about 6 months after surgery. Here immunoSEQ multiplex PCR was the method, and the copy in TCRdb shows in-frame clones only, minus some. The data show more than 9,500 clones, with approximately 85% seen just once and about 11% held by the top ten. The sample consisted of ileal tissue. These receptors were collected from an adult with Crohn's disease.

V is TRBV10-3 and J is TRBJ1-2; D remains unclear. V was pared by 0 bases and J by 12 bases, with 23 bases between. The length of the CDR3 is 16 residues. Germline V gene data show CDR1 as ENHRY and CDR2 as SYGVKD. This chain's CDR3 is CAISESLGEIRDRDTF. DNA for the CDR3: TGTGCCATCAGTGAGTCTCTCGGGGAAATCCGGGATAGAGACACCTTC.

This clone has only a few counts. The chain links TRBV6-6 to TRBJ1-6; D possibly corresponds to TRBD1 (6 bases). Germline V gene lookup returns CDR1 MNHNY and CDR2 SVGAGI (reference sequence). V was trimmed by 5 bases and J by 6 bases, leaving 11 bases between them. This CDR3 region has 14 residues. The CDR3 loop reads CASSIQGGNSPLHF. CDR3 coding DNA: TGTGCCAGCAGTATACAGGGTGGTAATTCACCCCTCCACTTT.

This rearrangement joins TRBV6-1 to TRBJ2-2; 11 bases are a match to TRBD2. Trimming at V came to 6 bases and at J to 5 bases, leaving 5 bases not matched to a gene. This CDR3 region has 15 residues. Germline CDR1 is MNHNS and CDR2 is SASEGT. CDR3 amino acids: CASSPLAGVTGELFF. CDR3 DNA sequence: TGTGCCAGCAGCCCACTAGCGGGGGTAACCGGGGAGCTGTTTTTT.

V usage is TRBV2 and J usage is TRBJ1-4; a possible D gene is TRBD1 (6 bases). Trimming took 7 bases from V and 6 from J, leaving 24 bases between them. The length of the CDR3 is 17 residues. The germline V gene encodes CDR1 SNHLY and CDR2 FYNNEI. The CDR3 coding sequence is TGTGCCAGCAACTCCCTCCCCCACAGGGTCGGAGATGAAAAACTGTTTTTT. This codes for CASNSLPHRVGDEKLFF. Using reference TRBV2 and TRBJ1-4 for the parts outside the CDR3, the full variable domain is EPEVTQTPSHQVTQMGQEVILRCVPISNHLYFYWYRQILGQKVEFLVSFYNNEISEKSEIFDDQFSVERPDGSNFTLKIRSTKLEDSAMYFCASNSLPHRVGDEKLFFGSGTQLSVL.

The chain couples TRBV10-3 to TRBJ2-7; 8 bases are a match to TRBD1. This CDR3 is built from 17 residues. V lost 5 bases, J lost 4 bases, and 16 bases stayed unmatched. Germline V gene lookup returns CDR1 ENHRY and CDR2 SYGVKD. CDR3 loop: CAISLQGGVGLPYEQYF. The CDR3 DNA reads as TGTGCCATCAGTCTACAGGGGGGCGTCGGTTTACCATACGAGCAGTACTTC.

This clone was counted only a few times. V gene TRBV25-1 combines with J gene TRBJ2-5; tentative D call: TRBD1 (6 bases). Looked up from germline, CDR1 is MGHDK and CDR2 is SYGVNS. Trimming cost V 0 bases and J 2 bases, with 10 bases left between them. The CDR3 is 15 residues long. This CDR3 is CASSEYGQLQETQYF. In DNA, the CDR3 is TGTGCCAGCAGTGAATATGGACAGCTACAAGAGACCCAGTACTTC.

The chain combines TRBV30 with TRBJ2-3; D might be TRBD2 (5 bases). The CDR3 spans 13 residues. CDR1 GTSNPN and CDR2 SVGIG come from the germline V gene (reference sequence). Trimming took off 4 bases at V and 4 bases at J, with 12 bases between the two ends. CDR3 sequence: CAWTTGNSDTQYF. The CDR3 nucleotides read TGTGCCTGGACGACGGGGAACTCAGATACGCAGTATTTT.

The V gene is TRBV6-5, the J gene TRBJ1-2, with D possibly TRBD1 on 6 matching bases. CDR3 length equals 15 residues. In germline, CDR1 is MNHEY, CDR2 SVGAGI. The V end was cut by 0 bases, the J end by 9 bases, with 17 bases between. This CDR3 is CASSYSDETGRSYTF. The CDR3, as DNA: TGTGCCAGCAGTTACTCGGATGAGACAGGTCGCAGCTACACCTTC.

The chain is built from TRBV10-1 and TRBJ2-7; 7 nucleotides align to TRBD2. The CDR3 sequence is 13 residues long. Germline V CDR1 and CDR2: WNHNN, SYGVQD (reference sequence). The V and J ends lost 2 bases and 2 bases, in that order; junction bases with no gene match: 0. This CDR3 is CASSEGLAYEQYF. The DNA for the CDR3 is TGCGCCAGCAGTGAGGGACTAGCCTACGAGCAGTACTTC.

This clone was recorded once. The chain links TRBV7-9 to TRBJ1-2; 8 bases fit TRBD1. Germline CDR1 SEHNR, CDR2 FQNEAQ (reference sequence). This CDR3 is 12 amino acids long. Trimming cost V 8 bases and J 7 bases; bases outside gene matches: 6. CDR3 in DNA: TGTGCCAGCGGTATCGGGACAGGTGGCTACACCTTC. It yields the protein CASGIGTGGYTF.

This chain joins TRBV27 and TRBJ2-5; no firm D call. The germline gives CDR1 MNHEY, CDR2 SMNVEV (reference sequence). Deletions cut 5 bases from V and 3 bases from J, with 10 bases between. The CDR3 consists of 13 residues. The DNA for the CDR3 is TGTGCCAGCAGTCGCCGACGGGAAGAGACCCAGTACTTC. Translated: CASSRRREETQYF.

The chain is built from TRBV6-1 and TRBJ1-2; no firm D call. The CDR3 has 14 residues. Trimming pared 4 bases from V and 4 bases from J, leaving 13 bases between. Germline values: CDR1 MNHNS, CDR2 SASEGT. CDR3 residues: CASSARTQSYGYTF. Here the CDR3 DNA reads TGTGCCAGCAGTGCCCGGACTCAAAGCTATGGCTACACCTTC.

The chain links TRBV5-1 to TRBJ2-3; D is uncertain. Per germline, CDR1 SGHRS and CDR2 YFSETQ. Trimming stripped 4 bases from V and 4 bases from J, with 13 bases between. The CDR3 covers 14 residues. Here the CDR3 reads CASSLKHVPDTQYF. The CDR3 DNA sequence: TGCGCCAGCAGCCTGAAACATGTTCCAGATACGCAGTATTTT.

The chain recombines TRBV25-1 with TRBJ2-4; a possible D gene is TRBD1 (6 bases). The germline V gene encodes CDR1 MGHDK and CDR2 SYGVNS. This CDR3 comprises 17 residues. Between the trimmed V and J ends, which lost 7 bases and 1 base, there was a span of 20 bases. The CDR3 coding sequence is TGTGCCAGCACCAGCCCCCGGGACACCTTTGCCAAAAACATTCAGTACTTC. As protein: CASTSPRDTFAKNIQYF.

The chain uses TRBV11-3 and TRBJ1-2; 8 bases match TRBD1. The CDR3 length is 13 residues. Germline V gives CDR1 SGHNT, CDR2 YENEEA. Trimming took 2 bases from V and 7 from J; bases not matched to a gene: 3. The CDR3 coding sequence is TGTGCCAGCAGCTTAAGGACAGGGTTTGGCTACACCTTC. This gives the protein CASSLRTGFGYTF.

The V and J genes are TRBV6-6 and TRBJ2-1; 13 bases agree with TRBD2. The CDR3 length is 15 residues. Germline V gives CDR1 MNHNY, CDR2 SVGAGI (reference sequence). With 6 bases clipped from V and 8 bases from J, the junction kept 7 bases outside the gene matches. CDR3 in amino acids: CASSLTSGRSYEQFF. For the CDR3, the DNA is TGTGCCAGCAGCCTGACTAGCGGGAGGAGCTATGAGCAGTTCTTC.

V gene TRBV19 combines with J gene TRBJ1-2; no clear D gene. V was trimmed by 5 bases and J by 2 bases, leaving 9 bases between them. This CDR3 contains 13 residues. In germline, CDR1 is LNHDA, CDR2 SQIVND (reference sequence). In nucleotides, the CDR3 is TGTGCCAGTAGTCCCCCTGTGAACTATGGCTACACCTTC. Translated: CASSPPVNYGYTF. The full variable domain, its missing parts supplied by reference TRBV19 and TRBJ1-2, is DGGITQSPKYLFRKEGQNVTLSCEQNLNHDAMYWYRQDPGQGLRLIYYSQIVNDFQKGDIAEGYSVSREKKESFPLTVTSAQKNPTAFYLCASSPPVNYGYTFGSGTRLTVV.

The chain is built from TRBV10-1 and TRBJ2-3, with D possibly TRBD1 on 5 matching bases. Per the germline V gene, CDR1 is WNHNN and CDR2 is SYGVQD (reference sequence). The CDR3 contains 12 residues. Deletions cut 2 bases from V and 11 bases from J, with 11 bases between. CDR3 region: CASSEGQSVQYF. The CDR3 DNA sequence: TGCGCCAGCAGTGAGGGACAATCTGTGCAGTATTTT.

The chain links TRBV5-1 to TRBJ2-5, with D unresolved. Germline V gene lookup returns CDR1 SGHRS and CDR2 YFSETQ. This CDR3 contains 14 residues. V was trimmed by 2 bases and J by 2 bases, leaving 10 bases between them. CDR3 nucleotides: TGCGCCAGCAGCTTACAATCCAGACAAGAGACCCAGTACTTC. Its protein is CASSLQSRQETQYF.

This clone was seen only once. The CDR3, as DNA: TGTGCCTGTGGGGGGGGCTATGGCTACACCTTC. It yields the protein CACGGGYGYTF. The V and J genes are TRBV30 and TRBJ1-2; D is possibly TRBD1 (5 bases). Trimming removed 6 bases at V and 4 bases at J, with 9 bases between. The CDR3 runs 11 residues. CDR1 is GTSNPN, CDR2 SVGIG, per germline (reference sequence).

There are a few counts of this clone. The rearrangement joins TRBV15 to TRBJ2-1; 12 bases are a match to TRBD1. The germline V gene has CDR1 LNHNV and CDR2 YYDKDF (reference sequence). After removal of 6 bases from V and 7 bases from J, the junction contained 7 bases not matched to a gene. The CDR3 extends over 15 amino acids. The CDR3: CATSRGQGAINEQFF. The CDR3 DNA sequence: TGTGCCACCAGTAGGGGACAGGGGGCGATTAATGAGCAGTTCTTC.

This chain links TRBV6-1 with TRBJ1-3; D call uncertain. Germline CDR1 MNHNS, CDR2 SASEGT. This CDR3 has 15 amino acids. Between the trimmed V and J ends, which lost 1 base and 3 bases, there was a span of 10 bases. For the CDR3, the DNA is TGTGCCAGCAGTGAAGGCGGGGTAATTGGAAACACCATATATTTT. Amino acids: CASSEGGVIGNTIYF.

The CDR3 DNA reads as TGCGCCAGCAGTAGGGGACAGGGTCGGAACACTGAAGCTTTCTTT. It specifies CASSRGQGRNTEAFF. The V call is TRBV10-2, the J call TRBJ1-1; 9 nucleotides match TRBD1. The CDR3 has 15 residues. Unmatched junction bases numbered 5, after V lost 5 bases and J lost 1 base. Per the germline V gene, CDR1 is WSHSY and CDR2 is SAAADI.